These 5 T cell receptor beta chains share one sample of origin, sequenced in a study of Graves' ophthalmopathy and Graves' hyperthyroidism. TCR beta CDR3 regions were amplified from RNA transcripts. First-round RT-PCR employed HTBI primers, with a second-round multiplex PCR after it. TCRdb re-called the multiplex PCR reads with MiXCR, one entry per CDR3 protein. This table holds a few hundred thousand distinct CDR3 sequences, 15% to 20% found once. Sequencing used peripheral blood. These receptors came from an adult woman with stable Graves' hyperthyroidism.

This clonotype was detected ten times or more. This chain uses TRBV5-1 with TRBJ2-6, with unresolved D. Trimming stripped 1 base from V and 1 base from J, with 6 bases between. The CDR3 has 15 amino acids. In germline, CDR1 is SGHRS, CDR2 YFSETQ. The CDR3 DNA reads TGCGCCAGCAGCTTGACAGCTTCTGGGGCCAACGTCCTGACTTTC. Translation gives CASSLTASGANVLTF.

To note about this clonotype: This clone may be a read error of a much larger clone one base away. The rearrangement links TRBV19 to TRBJ2-5; D unresolved. There are 15 residues in the CDR3. CDR1 and CDR2 from the germline V gene are LNHDA and SQIVND (reference sequence). The CDR3 nucleotides are TGTGCCGGTAGTATTAAGGCAGGCTACCAAGAGACCCAGTACTTC. Residues: CAGSIKAGYQETQYF.

This clonotype was counted at least ten times. This chain links TRBV12-3 or TRBV12-4 with TRBJ1-1, with TRBD1 as a possible D gene (5 bases). This CDR3 contains 12 residues. With 8 bases removed from V and 0 bases from J, the gap between germline ends came to 7 bases. CDR3 DNA sequence: TGTGCCAGCGGGACTATGAACACTGAAGCTTTCTTT. Its protein is CASGTMNTEAFF.

This clonotype came up many times. The V gene is TRBV9, the J gene TRBJ1-2; no firm D call. This CDR3 is 15 amino acids long. Trimming stripped 0 bases from V and 6 bases from J, with 15 bases between. Germline V gives CDR1 SGDLS, CDR2 YYNGEE. The CDR3 coding sequence is TGTGCCAGCAGCGTAGGAGTGGGAGGTCAAAATGGCTACACCTTC. Protein sequence: CASSVGVGGQNGYTF.

Ten or more counts support this clonotype. The chain uses TRBV12-3 or TRBV12-4 and TRBJ1-2, with TRBD1 matching 7 bases. Trimming cost V 6 bases and J 0 bases; bases outside gene matches: 4. The CDR3 runs 14 residues. The CDR3 DNA sequence: TGTGCCAGCAGCCCGGGACAGACTAACTATGGCTACACCTTC. Protein: CASSPGQTNYGYTF.